The clone carrying this TCR beta chain was detected many times. The antigen remains unidentified. The data are from a study of T-cell reconstitution after alpha-beta-depleted transplantation in children. Findings and caveats of the study: Two months or so post-transplant, alpha-beta T cells reportedly derived from several hundred expanded graft clones. High day-60 TCRbeta diversity in some patients came from surviving recipient T cells and thymic progenitors. Newly generated T cells supplied most T-cell counts and diversity one year post-transplant.

The authors prepared the TCRbeta library with unique molecular identifiers. Using its own MiXCR run on the PCR reads, TCRdb lists one record per CDR3 protein. The data show approximately 980,000 distinct CDR3 sequences, roughly 29% seen once. This receptor was taken from a boy under three years old who had a stem cell transplant for SCID, so the T cells may come from the graft donor. The source material was PBMCs, mostly from graft donor cells, sampled 360 days after TCRalphabeta/CD19-depleted stem cell transplant.

The CDR3 protein is CASGDGYEQYF. DNA of the CDR3: TGTGCCAGCGGAGACGGGTACGAGCAGTACTTC. This sequence joins TRBV6-2 or TRBV6-3 and TRBJ2-7; the D is unclear. Trimming shortened V by 8 bases and J by 4 bases, and 9 bases separated the two germline ends. Germline V lookup: CDR1 MNHEY, CDR2 SVGEGT. This CDR3 has 11 amino acids.